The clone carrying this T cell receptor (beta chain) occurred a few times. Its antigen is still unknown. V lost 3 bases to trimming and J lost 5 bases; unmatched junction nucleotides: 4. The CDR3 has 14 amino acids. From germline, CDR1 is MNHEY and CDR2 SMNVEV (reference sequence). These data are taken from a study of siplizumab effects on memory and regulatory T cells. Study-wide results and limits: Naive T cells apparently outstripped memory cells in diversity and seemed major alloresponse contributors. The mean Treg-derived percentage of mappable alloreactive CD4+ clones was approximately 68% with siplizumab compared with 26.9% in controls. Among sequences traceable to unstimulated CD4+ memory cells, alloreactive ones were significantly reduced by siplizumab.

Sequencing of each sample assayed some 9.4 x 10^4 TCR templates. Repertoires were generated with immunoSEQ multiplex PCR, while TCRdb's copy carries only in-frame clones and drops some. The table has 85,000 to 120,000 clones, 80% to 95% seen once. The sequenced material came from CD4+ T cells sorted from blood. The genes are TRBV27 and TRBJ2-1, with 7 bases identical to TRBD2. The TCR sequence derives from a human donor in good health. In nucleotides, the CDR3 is TGTGCCAGCAGTTTCACTAGCGAGCACAATGAGCAGTTCTTC. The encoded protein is CASSFTSEHNEQFF.